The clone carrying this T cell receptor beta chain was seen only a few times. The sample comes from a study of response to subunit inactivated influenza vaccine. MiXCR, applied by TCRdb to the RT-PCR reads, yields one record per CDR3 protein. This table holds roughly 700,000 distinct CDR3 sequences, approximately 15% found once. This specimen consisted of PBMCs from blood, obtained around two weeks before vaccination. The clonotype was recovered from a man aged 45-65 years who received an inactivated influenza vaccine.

The CDR3 reads CATSRAQGPFDEQYF. The CDR3, as DNA: TGTGCCACCAGCAGAGCACAGGGGCCTTTCGACGAGCAGTACTTC. The J gene is TRBJ2-7, the V gene TRBV15; 7 bases agree with TRBD1. Germline assignment: CDR1 LNHNV and CDR2 YYDKDF (reference sequence). This CDR3 has 15 amino acids. V shed 1 base, J shed 5 bases, and the junction held 8 bases outside the gene matches.